One T cell receptor beta chain is described in this entry. V shed 5 bases and J shed 0 bases, with 11 bases lying between them. In germline, CDR1 is SQVTM, CDR2 ANQGSEA. The CDR3 spans 13 residues. This entry comes from a study of blood T cell repertoires in COVID-19. About the research overall: Some COVID-19 samples were acute and others convalescent; all came from the United States, Italy and Spain. PBMCs, B-cell-depleted T cells, or T cells were the source of the cDNA or gDNA that made up the material.

Under the authors' procedure: Amplification of reference gene primers provided the estimated nucleated cell counts. Some clones are missing from TCRdb's copy, which holds only in-frame ones; the method was immunoSEQ multiplex PCR. That table supplies the V and J calls and clone size; D and trimming were determined from the DNA. The table shows roughly 220,000 clones, with under 90% occurring only once. This receptor was obtained from a man aged 30 to 39 with active or convalescent COVID-19. The sequenced sample was peripheral blood. The V gene is TRBV29-1, the J gene TRBJ2-7, with D possibly matching TRBD1 (5 bases). The CDR3: CSVRGPSSYEQYF. The CDR3 DNA is TGCAGCGTTAGGGGCCCCAGCTCCTACGAGCAGTACTTC.